The present TCR beta chain was sequenced within a study of blood T cell repertoires in COVID-19 (dated by TCRdb to 2020 to 2021). Regarding the study in general: The collaborator samples originated in the United States, Italy and Spain and spanned the acute and convalescent phases of COVID-19. The material from the prospective study consisted of cDNA or gDNA derived from T cells, B-cell-depleted T cells, or PBMCs. The dataset comprised deeply sampled blood TCRbeta repertoires from subjects exposed to, actively infected with, or recovered from COVID-19. The repertoires were released in a freely available public database intended as a resource for research on the immune response to SARS-CoV-2. Samples were obtained from the ongoing ImmuneRACE study (first 160 participants) and from some 1,200 subjects provided by 6 global collaborators. The sample metadata nearly always contained a de-identified subject ID, COVID-19 status, age in years and sex. Where available, HLA class I and class II types were obtained from metadata supplied by the sample provider rather than from assay-based typing. On the study overall, not on this receptor specifically: How much clinical and demographic metadata was included differed by source and by participant, and the metadata was provided uncurated.

Concerning this clone: Its antigen target is currently unknown. No base quality values were provided; no much bigger clone lies one nucleotide off.

One collaborating source in Seattle enrolled patients while the patients were actively infected and followed the patients over time throughout the course of disease. Whole blood was collected in K2EDTA tubes by collaborating institutions according to the institutions' own protocols. Collaborator samples were shipped for TCRbeta analysis as frozen whole blood, isolated PBMCs, or DNA extracted from either sample type. The CDR3 runs 17 amino acids, cysteine and phenylalanine included. Only CDR3 DNA remains: 51 bases, in frame from the first base. Trimmed from V: 5 bases; trimmed from J: 5 bases; junction bases lacking a gene match: 12. The germline V gene (reference sequence) provides CDR1 MNHNY and CDR2 SVGAGI. TCRbeta CDR3 regions were amplified from genomic DNA by means of the immunoSEQ Assay, a bias-controlled multiplex PCR. The original pipeline was this. Within the assay, amplification of reference gene primers was used to estimate how many nucleated cells each sample contained. To quantify the absolute abundance of each unique TCRbeta CDR3 rearrangement, sequence reads were collapsed and filtered. For each sample, productive Simpson clonality was calculated as the square root of Simpson's diversity index across productive rearrangements. Entries here come from immuneACCESS through TCRdb and include only in-frame sequences with V and J called. Some clones fail to appear in such tables; in the studies checked, an unresolved V gene covers under half of the shortfall, and the cause of the remainder is unknown. That table supplies the V and J calls and clone size; D and trimming were determined from the DNA. The sample table contains roughly 250,000 clones; only one count was recorded for under 85% of them. Jointly, the top ten make up about 1% of the sample.

The TCR originated in a human donor with COVID-19, enrolled during active disease. The donor label of this sample is uncertain. The rearranged segments are TRBV6-6 and TRBJ2-3, with 11 bases matching TRBD2. The specimen was peripheral blood. CDR3 protein: CASSPTSGSGFGDTQYF. The sequenced DNA: TGTGCCAGCAGTCCAACTAGCGGGAGCGGGTTTGGAGATACGCAGTATTTT.